Listed here are 23 T cell receptor beta chains from one sample, sequenced in a study of control samples from healthy donors and cancer patients. The protocol was immunoSEQ multiplex PCR, while the TCRdb copy is restricted to in-frame clones and leaves out a portion. Of 95,000 to 150,000 clones in the sample, about nine tenths were seen once. The sample comprised blood. The receptors stem from a young woman in good health.

The chain couples TRBV5-6 to TRBJ2-7; 7 bases fit TRBD2. This CDR3 is built from 17 residues. J was trimmed by 1 base and V by 0 bases; bases with no gene match: 10. CDR1 and CDR2 from the germline V gene are SGHDT and YYEEEE. The DNA for the CDR3 is TGTGCCAGCAGCTTGGGATCCGGGGGGTTTTTATCCTACGAGCAGTACTTC. It translates to CASSLGSGGFLSYEQYF.

The rearrangement links TRBV10-3 to TRBJ1-6, with D unclear. V was trimmed by 0 bases and J by 7 bases, leaving 16 bases between them. Germline loops: CDR1 ENHRY, CDR2 SYGVKD. The CDR3 has 17 residues. The CDR3 protein is CAISESPLQRMNSPLHF. CDR3 in DNA: TGTGCCATCAGTGAGTCCCCACTACAGAGAATGAATTCACCCCTCCACTTT.

This clone showed up just once. The rearrangement uses TRBV5-4 and TRBJ2-1; 11 nucleotides agree with TRBD2. The J segment lost 0 bases and the V segment lost 0 bases, leaving 5 bases of the junction unmatched. The CDR3 length is 18 residues. The germline V gene encodes CDR1 SGHNT and CDR2 YYREEE (reference sequence). CDR3 DNA: TGTGCCAGCAGCTTGGAACTAGCGGGAGTGGTCTCCTACAATGAGCAGTTCTTC. Protein product: CASSLELAGVVSYNEQFF.

The chain couples TRBV15 to TRBJ2-3; 9 nucleotides align to TRBD2. CDR1 is LNHNV, CDR2 YYDKDF, per germline (reference sequence). Trimming took 3 bases from V and 0 from J; bases not matched to a gene: 4. The CDR3 loop spans 16 amino acids. CDR3 DNA: TGTGCCACCAGCAGGGATCTAGCGGGAAGCACAGATACGCAGTATTTT. Translation: CATSRDLAGSTDTQYF.

The chain uses TRBV5-1 and TRBJ2-7; perhaps D is TRBD1 or TRBD2 (5 bases each). From germline, CDR1 is SGHRS and CDR2 YFSETQ. Deletions cut 0 bases from V and 2 bases from J, with 21 bases between. CDR3 length: 18 residues. DNA for the CDR3: TGCGCCAGCAGCTTGGCCACGCCCGGGGCAGGACAACCCTACGAGCAGTACTTC. It codes for CASSLATPGAGQPYEQYF.

The V gene is TRBV4-3, the J gene TRBJ2-2; D gene uncertain. The CDR3 covers 15 residues. The germline gives CDR1 LGHNA, CDR2 YSLEER. V dropped 1 base and J dropped 3 bases, with 9 bases sitting between them. The CDR3 sequence is CASSQGRIYTGELFF. In DNA, the CDR3 is TGCGCCAGCAGCCAAGGGCGCATATACACCGGGGAGCTGTTTTTT.

This clone has just one count. The rearrangement uses TRBV19 and TRBJ2-1; D not certain. V was clipped by 5 bases and J by 2 bases, with 13 bases between them. The V gene's germline CDR1 is LNHDA and CDR2 SQIVND (reference sequence). The CDR3 spans 15 residues. The CDR3 sequence: CASSPEVSPYNEQFF. The CDR3 nucleotides are TGTGCCAGTAGTCCCGAGGTCTCCCCCTACAATGAGCAGTTCTTC. The complete variable domain, with remaining parts taken from reference TRBV19 and TRBJ2-1, reads DGGITQSPKYLFRKEGQNVTLSCEQNLNHDAMYWYRQDPGQGLRLIYYSQIVNDFQKGDIAEGYSVSREKKESFPLTVTSAQKNPTAFYLCASSPEVSPYNEQFFGPGTRLTVL.

This clone was detected a few times. This rearrangement joins TRBV29-1 to TRBJ2-7, with 8 bases aligning to TRBD1. CDR3 length: 14 amino acids. V shed 8 bases and J 3 bases; nucleotides not matched to a gene: 12. Germline V CDR1 and CDR2: SQVTM, ANQGSEA. The CDR3 DNA reads TGCAGCATTCTAAAGGACAGGGCGGGCTACGAGCAGTACTTC. Translated, it gives CSILKDRAGYEQYF.

V and J are TRBV6-1 and TRBJ1-1; D gene uncertain. CDR3 length equals 16 residues. V lost 2 bases to trimming and J lost 7 bases, with 20 bases between them. CDR1 is MNHNS and CDR2 is SASEGT in the germline V gene. The CDR3 reads CASSEWASRVRHEAFF. In DNA, the CDR3 is TGTGCCAGCAGTGAATGGGCGTCGAGGGTACGCCATGAAGCTTTCTTT.

This chain links TRBV28 with TRBJ1-1; tentatively, D is TRBD1 (5 bases). Trimming took off 4 bases at V and 3 bases at J, with 12 bases between the two ends. Germline V gene sequence: CDR1 MDHEN, CDR2 SYDVKM. The CDR3 sequence is 14 residues long. Written as DNA, the CDR3 is TGTGCCAGCAGTTATTCAGGGAAGGACACTGAAGCTTTCTTT. Translation: CASSYSGKDTEAFF.

This chain uses TRBV7-9 with TRBJ2-5; the match to TRBD2 covers 12 bases. V dropped 3 bases and J dropped 4; count of bases not matched to a gene: 6. The CDR3 is 16 residues long. Per the germline V gene, CDR1 is SEHNR and CDR2 is FQNEAQ (reference sequence). The CDR3 is CASSFTSGRFGETQYF. The DNA for the CDR3 is TGTGCCAGCAGCTTCACTAGCGGGAGGTTTGGAGAGACCCAGTACTTC.

V usage is TRBV6-5 and J usage is TRBJ1-5; tentative D call: TRBD1 (5 bases). Germline V lookup: CDR1 MNHEY, CDR2 SVGAGI. CDR3 length: 13 amino acids. Trimming cost V 6 bases and J 4 bases, with 10 bases left between them. The CDR3: CASRLDRNQPQHF. CDR3 bases: TGTGCCAGCAGACTCGACAGAAATCAGCCCCAGCATTTT.

The J gene is TRBJ1-4, the V gene TRBV9; D gene ambiguous. V lost 3 bases and J 0 bases, leaving 6 bases between the germline ends. CDR1 is SGDLS, CDR2 YYNGEE, per germline. This CDR3 comprises 14 residues. CDR3 bases: TGTGCCAGCAGCGACACTGCAACTAATGAAAAACTGTTTTTT. Translation gives CASSDTATNEKLFF.

The chain joins TRBV10-1 to TRBJ2-7, with a possible D match to TRBD1 (6 bases). CDR3 length equals 11 residues. Germline CDR1 reads WNHNN; CDR2 reads SYGVQD (reference sequence). CDR3 in DNA: TGCGCCACCTTACAGGGTTGGGGGCGAGGCGTC. It yields the protein CATLQGWGRGV.

The rearrangement joins TRBV10-3 to TRBJ2-5; 10 nucleotides line up with TRBD1. Per germline, CDR1 ENHRY and CDR2 SYGVKD. The CDR3 contains 15 residues. V lost 6 bases to trimming and J lost 3 bases; unmatched junction nucleotides: 7. The CDR3 reads CAISHPGTGEETQYF. The DNA for the CDR3 is TGTGCCATCAGCCACCCCGGGACAGGGGAAGAGACCCAGTACTTC.

V gene TRBV27 combines with J gene TRBJ2-1; D ambiguous. The germline V and J ends were trimmed by 5 bases and 9 bases, with 17 bases remaining between them. Per the germline V gene, CDR1 is MNHEY and CDR2 is SMNVEV (reference sequence). This CDR3 spans 14 amino acids. The CDR3 coding sequence is TGTGCCAGCAGTCTATATGCCGGGTGGTCTGAGCAGTTCTTC. Its translation is CASSLYAGWSEQFF.

The table lists this clone with many counts. The chain carries TRBV9 and TRBJ1-3, with a tentative D call TRBD1 (5 bases). The CDR3 is made up of 15 amino acids. Trimming took off 4 bases at V and 4 bases at J, with 15 bases between the two ends. CDR1 and CDR2 from the germline V gene are SGDLS and YYNGEE. This CDR3 reads CASSSSGRIGNTIYF. CDR3 coding DNA: TGTGCCAGCAGCTCATCGGGACGTATAGGAAACACCATATATTTT. Based on the CDR3 plus reference TRBV9 and TRBJ1-3, the full variable domain is DSGVTQTPKHLITATGQRVTLRCSPRSGDLSVYWYQQSLDQGLQFLIQYYNGEERAKGNILERFSAQQFPDLHSELNLSSLELGDSALYFCASSSSGRIGNTIYFGEGSWLTVV.

This chain links TRBV25-1 with TRBJ1-3; 7 positions agree with TRBD1. CDR1 is MGHDK, CDR2 SYGVNS, per germline. V shed 6 bases and J 1 base; nucleotides not matched to a gene: 3. The CDR3 has 14 amino acids. Here the CDR3 reads CASRKTGSGNTIYF. CDR3 sequence (DNA): TGTGCCAGCAGGAAGACAGGGTCTGGAAACACCATATATTTT. Filled out from reference TRBV25-1 and TRBJ1-3, the complete variable domain reads EADIYQTPRYLVIGTGKKITLECSQTMGHDKMYWYQQDPGMELHLIHYSYGVNSTEKGDLSSESTVSRIRTEHFPLTLESARPSHTSQYLCASRKTGSGNTIYFGEGSWLTVV.

The chain combines TRBV5-6 with TRBJ1-2, with TRBD1 identical over 9 bases. Trimming removed 4 bases from V and 6 bases from J; junction bases left unmatched: 13. Germline lookup yields CDR1 SGHDT and CDR2 YYEEEE. This CDR3 is 16 amino acids long. The chain's CDR3 is CASSTRYRGQGDGYTF. CDR3 in DNA: TGTGCCAGCAGCACCAGGTACCGGGGACAGGGAGATGGCTACACCTTC.

This clone was recorded once. This sequence joins TRBV6-2 or TRBV6-3 and TRBJ2-3; 7 bases map to TRBD1. Germline values: CDR1 MNHEY, CDR2 SVGEGT. V dropped 5 bases and J dropped 9; count of bases not matched to a gene: 11. The length of the CDR3 is 14 residues. The CDR3 is CASSPRTGAGTQYF. DNA for the CDR3: TGTGCCAGCAGTCCCCGGACAGGCGCTGGCACGCAGTATTTT.

This chain links TRBV12-5 with TRBJ1-6; D is unresolved. CDR1 is LGHNT, CDR2 FRNRAP, per germline. Trimming shortened V by 6 bases and J by 4 bases, and 10 bases separated the two germline ends. The CDR3 covers 14 residues. The DNA of the CDR3 is TGTGCTAGTGGCAACCCCGAATATAATTCACCCCTCCACTTT. It encodes CASGNPEYNSPLHF. Full variable domain (missing parts from reference TRBV12-5 and TRBJ1-6): DARVTQTPRHKVTEMGQEVTMRCQPILGHNTVFWYRQTMMQGLELLAYFRNRAPLDDSGMPKDRFSAEMPDATLATLKIQPSEPRDSAVYFCASGNPEYNSPLHFGNGTRLTVT.

The chain joins TRBV19 to TRBJ1-2; D uncertain. Trimming cost V 3 bases and J 2 bases, with 7 bases left between them. This CDR3 has 13 residues. The V gene's germline CDR1 is LNHDA and CDR2 SQIVND (reference sequence). In DNA form, the CDR3 reads TGTGCCAGTAGTATCACGGGGAACTATGGCTACACCTTC. Translated, it gives CASSITGNYGYTF.

The chain couples TRBV24-1 to TRBJ2-1; TRBD2 agrees at 10 bases. CDR3 length: 16 residues. The V and J ends lost 3 bases and 3 bases, in that order; junction bases with no gene match: 4. CDR1 and CDR2 (germline): KGHDR, SFDVKD. DNA for the CDR3: TGTGCCACCAGTGATCCTAGACTAGCGGGCTACAATGAGCAGTTCTTC. It yields the protein CATSDPRLAGYNEQFF.